One sample yielded the 7 T cell receptor beta chains listed below, sequenced in a study of OX40 agonist ivuxolimab in advanced cancers. Profiling relied on immunoSEQ multiplex PCR, and the TCRdb table lists in-frame clones only, not all of them. The sample contains approximately 16,000 clones, approximately 86% of which appear only once. This sample comprised CD4+ or CD8+ T cells sorted from blood, obtained in a trial of the OX40 agonist ivuxolimab. The receptors originated from an adult with an advanced solid tumor such as melanoma, head and neck, liver or kidney cancer.

J is TRBJ1-3 and V is TRBV5-1; 8 nucleotides line up with TRBD1. Trimming cost V 1 base and J 2 bases; bases outside gene matches: 5. The CDR3 consists of 16 residues. Looked up from germline, CDR1 is SGHRS and CDR2 is YFSETQ. The CDR3 protein is CASSLRTGSAGNTIYF. CDR3 bases: TGCGCCAGCAGCTTGAGGACAGGGTCTGCTGGAAACACCATATATTTT. The whole variable domain, filled in from reference TRBV5-1 and TRBJ1-3, reads KAGVTQTPRYLIKTRGQQVTLSCSPISGHRSVSWYQQTPGQGLQFLFEYFSETQRNKGNFPGRFSGRQFSNSRSEMNVSTLELGDSALYLCASSLRTGSAGNTIYFGEGSWLTVV.

This clone was counted a single time. This specimen includes other DNA sequences encoding the same CDR3. The J gene is TRBJ2-2, the V gene TRBV28; 14 bases agree with TRBD2. This CDR3 spans 20 amino acids. CDR1 is MDHEN, CDR2 SYDVKM, per germline. Trimming took 7 bases from V and 3 from J; bases not matched to a gene: 16. Here the CDR3 DNA reads TGTGCCAGCAACGACCTACGGACTAGCGGGAGGCAAGGATACACCGGGGAGCTGTTTTTT. This translates into CASNDLRTSGRQGYTGELFF.

The chain recombines TRBV9 with TRBJ2-1, with D unclear. V was shortened by 1 base and J by 10 bases, with 9 bases between the two germline ends. The CDR3 consists of 12 residues. Germline CDR1 is SGDLS and CDR2 is YYNGEE. The CDR3 sequence: CASSVPASEQFF. Written as DNA, the CDR3 is TGTGCCAGCAGCGTACCTGCCAGCGAGCAGTTCTTC.

This chain uses TRBV27 with TRBJ2-3; D perhaps matches TRBD2 (5 bases). CDR1 is MNHEY and CDR2 is SMNVEV in the germline V gene (reference sequence). The CDR3 is made up of 14 amino acids. Trimming pared 3 bases from V and 7 bases from J, leaving 14 bases between. The CDR3 DNA sequence: TGTGCCAGCAGTTTCGGGCAGCGCGGGTATACGCAGTATTTT. It encodes CASSFGQRGYTQYF.

V is TRBV29-1 and J is TRBJ1-5; D gene ambiguous. The CDR3 is 13 residues long. Germline V CDR1 and CDR2: SQVTM, ANQGSEA. Trimming took off 6 bases at V and 4 bases at J, with 13 bases between the two ends. The CDR3 DNA reads as TGCAGCGTAAGCGCAGGTACGAATCAGCCCCAGCATTTT. Encoded protein: CSVSAGTNQPQHF.

This clone was seen just once. The V gene is TRBV7-2, the J gene TRBJ2-1; 10 bases match TRBD1. This CDR3 is built from 15 residues. The germline CDR1 and CDR2 sequences are SGHTA and FQGNSA. V lost 1 base to trimming and J lost 7 bases; unmatched junction nucleotides: 4. The CDR3 loop reads CASSLGQGARNEQFF. The CDR3 nucleotides read TGTGCCAGCAGCTTAGGACAGGGGGCTAGGAATGAGCAGTTCTTC.

The chain carries TRBV5-8 and TRBJ1-2, with a tentative D call TRBD1 (6 bases). The CDR3 has 18 amino acids. V lost 3 bases to trimming and J lost 3 bases, with 24 bases between them. The V gene's germline CDR1 is SGHTS and CDR2 YDEGEE. The CDR3: CASSSPGAVSREDYGYTF. CDR3 nucleotide sequence: TGTGCCAGCAGCTCCCCAGGGGCGGTCTCACGTGAGGACTATGGCTACACCTTC.